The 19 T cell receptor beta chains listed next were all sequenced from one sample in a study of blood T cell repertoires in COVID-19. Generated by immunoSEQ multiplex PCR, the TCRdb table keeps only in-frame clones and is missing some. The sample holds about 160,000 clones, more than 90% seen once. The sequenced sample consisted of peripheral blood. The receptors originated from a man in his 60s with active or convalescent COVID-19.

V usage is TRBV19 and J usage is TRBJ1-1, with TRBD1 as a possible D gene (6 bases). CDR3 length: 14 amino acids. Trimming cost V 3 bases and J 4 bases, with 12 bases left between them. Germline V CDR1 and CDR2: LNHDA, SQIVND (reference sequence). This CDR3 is CASSIDRQLTEAFF. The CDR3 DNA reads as TGTGCCAGTAGTATTGACAGGCAACTCACTGAAGCTTTCTTT.

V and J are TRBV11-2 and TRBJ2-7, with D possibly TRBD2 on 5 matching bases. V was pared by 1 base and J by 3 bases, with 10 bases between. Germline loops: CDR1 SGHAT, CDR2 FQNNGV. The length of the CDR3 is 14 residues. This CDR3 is CASSLVDSHYEQYF. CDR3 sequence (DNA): TGTGCCAGCAGCTTAGTGGACTCCCACTACGAGCAGTACTTC.

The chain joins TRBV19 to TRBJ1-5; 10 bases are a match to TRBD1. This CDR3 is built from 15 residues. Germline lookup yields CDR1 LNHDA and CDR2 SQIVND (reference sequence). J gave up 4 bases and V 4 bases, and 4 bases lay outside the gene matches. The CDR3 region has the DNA TGTGCCAGTAGTAGGGACAGGGGACGTAATCAGCCCCAGCATTTT. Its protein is CASSRDRGRNQPQHF.

For the CDR3, the DNA is TGTGCCAGCAGTTACACACGACTAGCGGCCGGCAATGAGCAGTTCTTC. The encoded protein is CASSYTRLAAGNEQFF. The rearrangement uses TRBV6-2 or TRBV6-3 and TRBJ2-1; 9 nucleotides align to TRBD2. The CDR3 has 16 amino acids. Germline V gene sequence: CDR1 MNHEY, CDR2 SVGEGT. With V trimmed by 2 bases and J by 6 bases, 8 bases remained unmatched.

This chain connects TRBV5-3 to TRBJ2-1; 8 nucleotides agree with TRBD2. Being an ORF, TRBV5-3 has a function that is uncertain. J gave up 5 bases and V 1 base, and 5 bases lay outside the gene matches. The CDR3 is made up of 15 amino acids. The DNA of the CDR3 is TGTGCCAGAAGCTTGCGGGAGGGCCGCGACAATGAGCAGTTCTTC. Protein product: CARSLREGRDNEQFF.

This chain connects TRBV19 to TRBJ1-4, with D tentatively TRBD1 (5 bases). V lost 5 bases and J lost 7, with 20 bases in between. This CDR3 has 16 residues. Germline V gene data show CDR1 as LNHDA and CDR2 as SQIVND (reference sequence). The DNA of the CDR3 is TGTGCCAGTAGTGCCCCTGGGGCCACAGAACGTGAAAAACTGTTTTTT. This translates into CASSAPGATEREKLFF.

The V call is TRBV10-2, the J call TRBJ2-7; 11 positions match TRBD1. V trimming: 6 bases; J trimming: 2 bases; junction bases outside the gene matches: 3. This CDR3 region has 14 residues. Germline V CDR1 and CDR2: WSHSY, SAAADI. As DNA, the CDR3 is TGCGCCAGCAGGAAGGGACAGGGGGCCTACGAGCAGTACTTC. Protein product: CASRKGQGAYEQYF.

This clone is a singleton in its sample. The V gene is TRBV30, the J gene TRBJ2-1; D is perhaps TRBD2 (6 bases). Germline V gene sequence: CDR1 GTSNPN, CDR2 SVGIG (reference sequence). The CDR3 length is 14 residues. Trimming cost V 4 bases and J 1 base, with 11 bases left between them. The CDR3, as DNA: TGTGCCTGGACGCCGGCGGGATCCTACAATGAGCAGTTCTTC. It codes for CAWTPAGSYNEQFF.

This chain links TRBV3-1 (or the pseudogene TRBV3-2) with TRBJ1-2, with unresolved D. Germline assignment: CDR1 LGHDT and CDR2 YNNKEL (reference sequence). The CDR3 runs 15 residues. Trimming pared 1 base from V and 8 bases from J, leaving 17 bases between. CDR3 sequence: CASSQVYSPTGGYTF. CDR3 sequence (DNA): TGTGCCAGCAGCCAAGTGTACAGCCCTACGGGAGGCTACACCTTC.

The DNA for the CDR3 is TGTGCCAGTAGAGGGACAGCTCACAATCAGCCCCAGCATTTT. Translating it yields CASRGTAHNQPQHF. This chain connects TRBV19 to TRBJ1-5, with 7 bases identical to TRBD1. With V trimmed by 6 bases and J by 3 bases, 5 bases remained unmatched. Germline V gene data show CDR1 as LNHDA and CDR2 as SQIVND (reference sequence). The CDR3 runs 14 residues. The full variable domain, completed using reference TRBV19 and TRBJ1-5, is DGGITQSPKYLFRKEGQNVTLSCEQNLNHDAMYWYRQDPGQGLRLIYYSQIVNDFQKGDIAEGYSVSREKKESFPLTVTSAQKNPTAFYLCASRGTAHNQPQHFGDGTRLSIL.

The CDR3 protein is CASSLETGYEQYF. For the CDR3, the DNA is TGCGCCAGCAGCTTGGAGACAGGCTACGAGCAGTACTTC. The chain links TRBV5-1 to TRBJ2-7, with D possibly matching TRBD1 (6 bases). Germline V gene sequence: CDR1 SGHRS, CDR2 YFSETQ. V lost 0 bases, J lost 3 bases, and 7 bases lay in between. The CDR3 extends over 13 amino acids.

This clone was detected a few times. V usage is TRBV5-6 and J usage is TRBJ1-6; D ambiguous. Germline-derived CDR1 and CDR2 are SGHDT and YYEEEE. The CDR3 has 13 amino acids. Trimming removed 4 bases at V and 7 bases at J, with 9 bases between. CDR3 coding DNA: TGTGCCAGCAGCGTTGGACTAAATTCACCCCTCCACTTT. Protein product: CASSVGLNSPLHF.

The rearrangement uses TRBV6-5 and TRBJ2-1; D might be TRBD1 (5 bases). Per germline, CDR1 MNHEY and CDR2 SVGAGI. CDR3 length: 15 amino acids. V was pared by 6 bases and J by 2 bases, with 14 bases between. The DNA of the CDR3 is TGTGCCAGCAGAAGTTGGGGCATCCCCTACAATGAGCAGTTCTTC. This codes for CASRSWGIPYNEQFF.

CDR3 nucleotide sequence: TGTGCCAGCAGCTTATACGGTCGCGGGAGGGGATCCGGGGAGCTGTTTTTT. Amino acid sequence: CASSLYGRGRGSGELFF. J is TRBJ2-2 and V is TRBV11-2, with 9 positions matching TRBD2. The CDR3 consists of 17 residues. Looked up from germline, CDR1 is SGHAT and CDR2 is FQNNGV. V lost 2 bases and J lost 6; bases outside the gene matches: 10.

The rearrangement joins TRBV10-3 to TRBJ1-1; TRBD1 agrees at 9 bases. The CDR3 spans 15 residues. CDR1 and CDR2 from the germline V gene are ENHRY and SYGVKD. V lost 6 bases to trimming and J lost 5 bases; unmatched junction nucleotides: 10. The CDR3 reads CAIRTGTGLSTEAFF. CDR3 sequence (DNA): TGTGCCATCAGAACCGGGACAGGGCTATCAACTGAAGCTTTCTTT.

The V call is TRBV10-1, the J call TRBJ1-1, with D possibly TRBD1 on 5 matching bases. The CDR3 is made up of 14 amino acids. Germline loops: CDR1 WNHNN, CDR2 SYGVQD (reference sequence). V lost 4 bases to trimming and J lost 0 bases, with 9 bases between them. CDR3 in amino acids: CASSGGGMNTEAFF. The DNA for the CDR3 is TGCGCCAGCAGTGGCGGGGGGATGAACACTGAAGCTTTCTTT.

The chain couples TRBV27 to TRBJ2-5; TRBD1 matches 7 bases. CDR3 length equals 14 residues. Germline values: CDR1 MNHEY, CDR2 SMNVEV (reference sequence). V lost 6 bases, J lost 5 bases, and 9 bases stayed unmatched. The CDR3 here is CASRGTAAVETQYF. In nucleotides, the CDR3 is TGTGCCAGCAGGGGGACAGCGGCTGTGGAGACCCAGTACTTC.

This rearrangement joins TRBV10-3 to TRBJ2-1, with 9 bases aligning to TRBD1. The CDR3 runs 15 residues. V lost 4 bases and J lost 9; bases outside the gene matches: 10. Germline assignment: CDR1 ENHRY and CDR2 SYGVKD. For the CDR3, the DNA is TGTGCCATCAGTGGGGGACAGGGTCCTCTGGGTGAGCAGTTCTTC. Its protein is CAISGGQGPLGEQFF.

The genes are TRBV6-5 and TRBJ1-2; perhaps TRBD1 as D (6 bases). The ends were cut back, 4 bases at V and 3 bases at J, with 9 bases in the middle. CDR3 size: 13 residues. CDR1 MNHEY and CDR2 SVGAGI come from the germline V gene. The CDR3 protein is CASSLGAYYGYTF. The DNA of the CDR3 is TGTGCCAGCAGTTTGGGGGCTTACTATGGCTACACCTTC.